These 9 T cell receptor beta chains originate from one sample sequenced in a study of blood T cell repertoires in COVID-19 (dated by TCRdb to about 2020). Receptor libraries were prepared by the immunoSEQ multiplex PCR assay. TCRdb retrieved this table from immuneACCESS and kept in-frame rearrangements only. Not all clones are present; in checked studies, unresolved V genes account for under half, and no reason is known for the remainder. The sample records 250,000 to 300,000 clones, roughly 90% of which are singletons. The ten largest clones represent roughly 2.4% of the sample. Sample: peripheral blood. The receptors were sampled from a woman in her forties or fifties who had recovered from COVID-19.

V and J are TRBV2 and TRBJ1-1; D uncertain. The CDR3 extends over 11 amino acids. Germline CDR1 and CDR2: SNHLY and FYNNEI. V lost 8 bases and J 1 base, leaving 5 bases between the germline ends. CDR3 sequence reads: CASLRNTEAFF. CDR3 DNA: TGTGCCAGCCTACGGAACACTGAAGCTTTCTTT.

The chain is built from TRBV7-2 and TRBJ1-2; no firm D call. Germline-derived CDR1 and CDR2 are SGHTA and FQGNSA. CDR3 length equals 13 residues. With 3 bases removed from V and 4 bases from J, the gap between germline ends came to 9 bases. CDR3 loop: CASSFSRVYGYTF. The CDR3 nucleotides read TGTGCCAGCAGCTTTTCACGAGTCTATGGCTACACCTTC. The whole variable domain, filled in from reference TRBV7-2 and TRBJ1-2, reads GAGVSQSPSNKVTEKGKDVELRCDPISGHTALYWYRQSLGQGLEFLIYFQGNSAPDKSGLPSDRFSAERTGGSVSTLTIQRTQQEDSAVYLCASSFSRVYGYTFGSGTRLTVV.

The CDR3 reads CASSSPAGTGVGNTIYF. The CDR3 DNA sequence: TGTGCCAGCAGCTCACCGGCCGGGACAGGGGTTGGAAACACCATATATTTT. The chain uses TRBV7-2 and TRBJ1-3; 10 bases are a match to TRBD1. The CDR3 is 17 residues long. Germline values: CDR1 SGHTA, CDR2 FQGNSA. The ends lost 4 bases at V and 3 bases at J; junction bases unmatched: 9.

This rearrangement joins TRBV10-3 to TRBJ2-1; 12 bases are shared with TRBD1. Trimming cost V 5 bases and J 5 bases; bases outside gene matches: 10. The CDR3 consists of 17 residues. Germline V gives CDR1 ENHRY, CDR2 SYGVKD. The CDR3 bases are TGTGCCATCAGTCCGGGACAGGGGGCGAATAAAAACAATGAGCAGTTCTTC. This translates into CAISPGQGANKNNEQFF.

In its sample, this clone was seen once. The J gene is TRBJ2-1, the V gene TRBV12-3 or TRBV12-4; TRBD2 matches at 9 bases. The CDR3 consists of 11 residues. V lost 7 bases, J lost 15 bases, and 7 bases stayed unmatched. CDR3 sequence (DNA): TGTGCCAGCACCCTTAGCGGGAGTACGTTCTTC. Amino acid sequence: CASTLSGSTFF.

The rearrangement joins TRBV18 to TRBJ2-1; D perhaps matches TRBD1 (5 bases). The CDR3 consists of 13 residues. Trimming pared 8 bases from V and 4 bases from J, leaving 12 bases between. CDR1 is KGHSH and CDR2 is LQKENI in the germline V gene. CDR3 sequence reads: CASAGDRYNEQFF. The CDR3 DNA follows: TGTGCCAGCGCAGGTGACAGATACAATGAGCAGTTCTTC.

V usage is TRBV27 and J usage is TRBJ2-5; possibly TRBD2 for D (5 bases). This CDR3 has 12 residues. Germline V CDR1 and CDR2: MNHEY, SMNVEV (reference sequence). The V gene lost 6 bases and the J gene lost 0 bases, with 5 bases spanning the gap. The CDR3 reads CASSGDQETQYF. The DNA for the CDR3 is TGTGCCAGCAGCGGGGACCAAGAGACCCAGTACTTC.

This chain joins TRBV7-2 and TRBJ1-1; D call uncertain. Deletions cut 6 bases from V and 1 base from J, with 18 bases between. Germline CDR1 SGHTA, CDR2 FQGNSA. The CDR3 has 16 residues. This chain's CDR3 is CASSRLDSVGNTEAFF. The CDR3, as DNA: TGTGCCAGCAGTCGCCTAGACTCCGTTGGGAACACTGAAGCTTTCTTT.

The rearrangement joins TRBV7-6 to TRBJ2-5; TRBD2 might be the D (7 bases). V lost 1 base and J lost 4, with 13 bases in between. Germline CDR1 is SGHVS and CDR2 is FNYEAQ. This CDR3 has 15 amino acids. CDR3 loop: CASSLGGGAVETQYF. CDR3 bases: TGTGCCAGCAGCTTAGGTGGGGGGGCCGTAGAGACCCAGTACTTC.